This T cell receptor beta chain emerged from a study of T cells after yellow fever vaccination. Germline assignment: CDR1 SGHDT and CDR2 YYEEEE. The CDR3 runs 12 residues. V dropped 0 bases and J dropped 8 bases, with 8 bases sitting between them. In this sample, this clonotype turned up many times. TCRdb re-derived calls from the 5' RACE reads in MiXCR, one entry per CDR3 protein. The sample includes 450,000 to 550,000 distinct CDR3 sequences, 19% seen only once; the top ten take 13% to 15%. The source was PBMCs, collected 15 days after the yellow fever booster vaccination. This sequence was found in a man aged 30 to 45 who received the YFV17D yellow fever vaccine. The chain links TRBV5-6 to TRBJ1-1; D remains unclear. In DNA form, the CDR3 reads TGTGCCAGCAGCTTGGGGTTAAAAGAAGCTTTCTTT. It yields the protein CASSLGLKEAFF.